The 19 T cell receptor beta chains below come from one sample, sequenced in a study. TCRdb reanalysed the RT-PCR reads using MiXCR and keeps one entry per CDR3 protein. The data contain 650,000 to 800,000 distinct CDR3 sequences, 13% to 15% of them singletons. The specimen sequenced was memory CD4+ T cells from blood. These receptors all stem from a female donor in good health, serving as a healthy control.

In its sample, this clonotype was seen a few times. The J gene is TRBJ2-7, the V gene TRBV7-2; TRBD1 agrees at 8 bases. CDR3 size: 14 residues. Unmatched junction bases numbered 5, after V lost 1 base and J lost 6 bases. The germline V gene encodes CDR1 SGHTA and CDR2 FQGNSA. The CDR3 coding sequence is TGTGCCAGCAGCTTAGGGGACAGGAACTTCGAGCAGTACTTC. It specifies CASSLGDRNFEQYF.

The chain has TRBV7-2 and TRBJ2-7, with 10 bases that match TRBD2. The ends lost 2 bases at V and 3 bases at J; junction bases unmatched: 4. Germline values: CDR1 SGHTA, CDR2 FQGNSA. The CDR3 spans 15 residues. The CDR3 region has the DNA TGTGCCAGCAGCTTAAGCGGGGGGGCCGGCTACGAGCAGTACTTC. Encoded protein: CASSLSGGAGYEQYF.

Only a few counts were recorded for this clonotype. The V gene is TRBV20-1, the J gene TRBJ2-7; no reliable D call. CDR1 DFQATT and CDR2 SNEGSKA come from the germline V gene (reference sequence). The CDR3 contains 11 residues. With 5 bases removed from V and 3 bases from J, the gap between germline ends came to 8 bases. The CDR3, as DNA: TGCAGTGCTTTTGACTTCTACGAGCAGTACTTC. Translating gives CSAFDFYEQYF.

This clonotype was seen a handful of times. The V and J genes are TRBV6-5 and TRBJ1-4, with D uncertain. The CDR3 is made up of 14 amino acids. The germline gives CDR1 MNHEY, CDR2 SVGAGI. V shed 6 bases and J shed 1 base, with 9 bases lying between them. DNA for the CDR3: TGTGCCAGCAGCCTCCAGCGAACTAATGAAAAACTGTTTTTT. Protein: CASSLQRTNEKLFF.

This clonotype was seen many times. The rearrangement uses TRBV5-1 and TRBJ2-7; D ambiguous. This CDR3 contains 15 residues. V was pared by 1 base and J by 6 bases, with 17 bases between. CDR1 and CDR2 from the germline V gene are SGHRS and YFSETQ. The CDR3 loop is CASSLNPASKAEQYF. CDR3 coding DNA: TGCGCCAGCAGCTTGAACCCAGCGTCAAAGGCCGAGCAGTACTTC.

This clonotype was counted ten times or more. The chain carries TRBV7-2 and TRBJ2-1; D uncertain. Trimming took off 8 bases at V and 0 bases at J, with 14 bases between the two ends. Germline V gives CDR1 SGHTA, CDR2 FQGNSA. The CDR3 is 15 amino acids. The DNA for the CDR3 is TGTGCCAGCGGGCCGATTCGCGGCTCCTACAATGAGCAGTTCTTC. Its translation is CASGPIRGSYNEQFF.

This clonotype has at least ten counts. The V gene is TRBV20-1, the J gene TRBJ1-5, with TRBD1 matching over 8 bases. V was pared by 6 bases and J by 4 bases, with 11 bases of the junction left unmatched. Germline CDR1 reads DFQATT; CDR2 reads SNEGSKA (reference sequence). The length of the CDR3 is 15 residues. The CDR3 loop is CSAAQGEGWNQPQHF. Here the CDR3 DNA reads TGCAGTGCAGCACAGGGGGAGGGTTGGAATCAGCCCCAGCATTTT.

This clonotype was recorded many times. The chain employs TRBV2 and TRBJ2-7; TRBD1 matches 8 bases. The CDR3 sequence is 14 residues long. J was trimmed by 6 bases and V by 2 bases; bases with no gene match: 6. Germline assignment: CDR1 SNHLY and CDR2 FYNNEI. CDR3 DNA sequence: TGTGCCAGCAGTGAAAGGCAGGGGGCCCCCGAGCAGTACTTC. Translation gives CASSERQGAPEQYF.

This clonotype was found many times. The rearrangement joins TRBV9 to TRBJ2-3; D perhaps matches TRBD2 (5 bases). V was clipped by 3 bases and J by 9 bases, with 11 bases between them. This CDR3 has 12 residues. CDR1 and CDR2 (germline): SGDLS, YYNGEE. The CDR3 DNA reads TGTGCCAGCAGCGCGCGAGAGGGCACGCAGTATTTT. It translates to CASSAREGTQYF.

This clonotype was observed many times. The chain recombines TRBV5-5 with TRBJ2-7; D gene uncertain. V lost 4 bases and J lost 3, with 14 bases in between. The V gene's germline CDR1 is SGHKS and CDR2 YYEKEE (reference sequence). There are 14 residues in the CDR3. DNA for the CDR3: TGTGCCAGCAGCCGTGACGGTGTTGACTACGAGCAGTACTTC. This translates into CASSRDGVDYEQYF.

This clonotype was seen repeatedly, ten times or more. The rearrangement links TRBV12-3 or TRBV12-4 to TRBJ2-3, with a possible D match to TRBD2 (6 bases). Trimming removed 4 bases at V and 4 bases at J, with 12 bases between. The CDR3 is made up of 14 amino acids. The chain's CDR3 is CASSSSGGADTQYF. DNA for the CDR3: TGTGCCAGCAGTTCCAGCGGCGGGGCAGATACGCAGTATTTT.

There are a few counts of this clonotype. The chain recombines TRBV7-9 with TRBJ2-1; 8 bases fit TRBD1. In germline, CDR1 is SEHNR, CDR2 FQNEAQ (reference sequence). After removal of 3 bases from V and 5 bases from J, the junction contained 6 bases not matched to a gene. This CDR3 contains 15 residues. For the CDR3, the DNA is TGTGCCAGCAGCTTCCCGCTCAGGGGGCACAATGAGCAGTTCTTC. The encoded protein is CASSFPLRGHNEQFF.

This clonotype was picked up many times. The CDR3 loop is CAISEGLTGEKLFF. DNA for the CDR3: TGTGCCATCAGTGAAGGGCTGACGGGTGAAAAACTGTTTTTT. This sequence joins TRBV10-3 and TRBJ1-4; D gene unclear. Trimming took off 3 bases at V and 7 bases at J, with 12 bases between the two ends. The germline gives CDR1 ENHRY, CDR2 SYGVKD. The CDR3 covers 14 residues.

The rearrangement uses TRBV12-3 or TRBV12-4 and TRBJ2-3; TRBD2 might be the D (6 bases). The CDR3 has 16 amino acids. V dropped 2 bases and J dropped 0 bases, with 12 bases sitting between them. The CDR3 sequence is CASSLTLASSTDTQYF. CDR3 nucleotides: TGTGCCAGCAGTTTAACTCTAGCGTCTAGCACAGATACGCAGTATTTT.

This clonotype has just a few counts. The chain carries TRBV24-1 and TRBJ2-5; D perhaps matches TRBD1 (6 bases). The CDR3 is 13 amino acids. Germline assignment: CDR1 KGHDR and CDR2 SFDVKD. The germline V and J ends were trimmed by 10 bases and 2 bases, with 13 bases remaining between them. The CDR3 is CATAKGGQETQYF. CDR3 bases: TGTGCCACAGCTAAAGGGGGTCAAGAGACCCAGTACTTC.

This clonotype came up a few times. This chain joins TRBV9 and TRBJ2-3; 11 bases align to TRBD2. With V trimmed by 3 bases and J by 5 bases, 8 bases remained unmatched. This CDR3 comprises 16 residues. The V gene's germline CDR1 is SGDLS and CDR2 YYNGEE. CDR3 bases: TGTGCCAGCAGCGCCTTAGCGGGAGGGCCCCAAGATACGCAGTATTTT. Translated: CASSALAGGPQDTQYF.

This clonotype was counted ten times or more. The chain combines TRBV3-1 with TRBJ1-2; 9 positions match TRBD1. The CDR3 is 17 amino acids. CDR1 and CDR2 from the germline V gene are LGHDT and YNNKEL (reference sequence). V shed 1 base, J shed 8 bases, and the junction held 14 bases outside the gene matches. The CDR3 DNA sequence: TGTGCCAGCAGCCAAGCTGTCTTCTTCGGGACAGGGATAGGCTACACCTTC. Translation: CASSQAVFFGTGIGYTF.

In this sample, this clonotype turned up many times. The chain couples TRBV6-5 to TRBJ1-4; no definite D call. V gave up 0 bases and J gave up 8 bases, with 7 bases separating them. The CDR3 loop spans 13 amino acids. Germline V gene sequence: CDR1 MNHEY, CDR2 SVGAGI. The CDR3 DNA reads as TGTGCCAGCAGTTACTCGATTCGAGAAAAACTGTTTTTT. Translation: CASSYSIREKLFF.

The table lists this clonotype with a few counts. J is TRBJ2-4 and V is TRBV6-5, with 8 bases matching TRBD2. The CDR3 runs 14 residues. CDR1 is MNHEY, CDR2 SVGAGI, per germline. J was trimmed by 7 bases and V by 4 bases; bases with no gene match: 6. The CDR3 region is CASSSVRGRNIQYF. CDR3 sequence (DNA): TGTGCCAGCAGTTCGGTCCGCGGGAGGAACATTCAGTACTTC.